This TCR beta chain was recorded in a study of T cell responses to AZD1222 COVID-19 vaccine. Trimming removed 3 bases from V and 3 bases from J; junction bases left unmatched: 3. In germline, CDR1 is KGHDR, CDR2 SFDVKD. The CDR3 sequence is 16 residues long. Sequencing was performed with immunoSEQ multiplex PCR; in TCRdb, only in-frame clones are kept and a portion is missing. The sample lists around 95,000 clones, 88% seen once, with about 1.8% in the top ten. This sequence was found in an adult in good health. The sample consisted of peripheral blood, taken on day 0 of AZD1222 vaccination. The V and J genes are TRBV24-1 and TRBJ2-1; 11 bases map to TRBD2. CDR3 region: CATSDPTSGIYNEQFF. CDR3 in DNA: TGTGCCACCAGTGATCCGACTAGCGGGATCTACAATGAGCAGTTCTTC.